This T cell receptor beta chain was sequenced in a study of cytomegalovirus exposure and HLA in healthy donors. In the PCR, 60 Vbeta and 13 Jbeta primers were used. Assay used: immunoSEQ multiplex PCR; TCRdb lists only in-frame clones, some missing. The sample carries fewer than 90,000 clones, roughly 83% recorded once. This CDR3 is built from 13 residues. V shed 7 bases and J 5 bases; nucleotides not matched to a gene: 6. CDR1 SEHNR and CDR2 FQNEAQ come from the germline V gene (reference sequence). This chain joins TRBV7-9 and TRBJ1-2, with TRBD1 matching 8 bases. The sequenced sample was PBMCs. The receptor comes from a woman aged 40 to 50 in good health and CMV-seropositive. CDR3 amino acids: CASTGDRRYGYTF. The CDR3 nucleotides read TGTGCCAGCACCGGGGACAGGAGGTATGGCTACACCTTC. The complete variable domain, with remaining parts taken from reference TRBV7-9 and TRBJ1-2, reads DTGVSQNPRHKITKRGQNVTFRCDPISEHNRLYWYRQTLGQGPEFLTYFQNEAQLEKSRLLSDRFSAERPKGSFSTLEIQRTEQGDSAMYLCASTGDRRYGYTFGSGTRLTVV.